This T cell receptor beta chain is drawn from a study of cytomegalovirus exposure and HLA in healthy donors. General study points: Cytomegalovirus association was assigned to some 160 TCR beta chains. Follow-up analysis later connected one missense variant in DCLRE1C with trimming of TCR beta V- and J-genes.

CDR1 is MDHEN, CDR2 SYDVKM, per germline. V was pared by 5 bases and J by 2 bases, with 23 bases of the junction left unmatched. The CDR3 is made up of 21 amino acids. Use of 60 Vbeta and 13 Jbeta primers characterized the PCR. In the source study's methods: In a later analysis, 75 million to 95 million unique TCR beta chains included roughly 11 million shared by two or more donors. Repertoires were generated with immunoSEQ multiplex PCR, while TCRdb's copy carries only in-frame clones and drops some. The D gene and trimming were derived from the DNA, and the V and J assignments and clone size from that table. The sample totals 100,000 to 150,000 clones; its top ten clones hold over 1.5%. To note about this clone: Its antigen is currently unknown.

What was sequenced was PBMCs. This rearrangement joins TRBV28 to TRBJ2-3, with 9 bases that match TRBD2. The sequence was collected from a man aged 18 to 30 in good health and CMV-seronegative. The CDR3 sequence: CASSITRAWGRGGNPTDTQYF. CDR3 bases: TGTGCCAGCAGTATAACCCGAGCGTGGGGGCGGGGGGGAAACCCCACAGATACGCAGTATTTT. Variable domain in full (rest from reference TRBV28 and TRBJ2-3): DVKVTQSSRYLVKRTGEKVFLECVQDMDHENMFWYRQDPGLGLRLIYFSYDVKMKEKGDIPEGYSVSREKKERFSLILESASTNQTSMYLCASSITRAWGRGGNPTDTQYFGPGTRLTVL.